Listed here are 24 T cell receptor beta chains from one sample, sequenced in a study of CD8+CD57+ T cells in acquired aplastic anemia. The use of genomic DNA as template underpinned the TCR beta VDJ and CDR3 profiling. One entry per CDR3 protein results from TCRdb running MiXCR on the reads. The sample consists of about 190,000 distinct CDR3 sequences, around 66% of them appearing once. Input material: sorted CD4+, CD8+, or CD8+CD57+ T cells (not recorded which) from PBMCs. The source is a human donor with severe aplastic anemia or a healthy control (not recorded which).

This clonotype was seen at least ten times. This chain uses TRBV6-2 or TRBV6-3 with TRBJ2-7; no definite D call. Between the trimmed V and J ends, which lost 1 base and 7 bases, there was a span of 11 bases. Germline-derived CDR1 and CDR2 are MNHEY and SVGEGT. The CDR3 length is 13 residues. The CDR3 sequence: CASSYFLGFEQYF. The DNA for the CDR3 is TGTGCCAGCAGTTACTTCTTGGGTTTTGAGCAGTACTTC.

This chain joins TRBV7-9 and TRBJ1-6; TRBD1 agrees at 7 bases. Germline loops: CDR1 SEHNR, CDR2 FQNEAQ (reference sequence). V shed 7 bases and J 7 bases; nucleotides not matched to a gene: 7. The CDR3 covers 14 residues. CDR3 sequence reads: CASTSQGGNSPLHF. CDR3 bases: TGTGCCAGCACCTCGCAGGGGGGGAATTCACCCCTCCACTTT.

On this clonotype: One junction end does not reproduce the germline sequence, and a read error may be involved. The V call is TRBV2, the J call TRBJ2-7; the match to TRBD1 covers 7 bases. This CDR3 is built from 10 residues. Germline CDR1 SNHLY, CDR2 FYNNEI. The CDR3 spells CASSSGTVNF. CDR3 DNA sequence: TGTGCCAGCAGTTCCGGGACAGTAAACTTC.

This clonotype was found once. The chain recombines TRBV7-2 with TRBJ2-1; the match to TRBD2 covers 8 bases. CDR1 SGHTA and CDR2 FQGNSA come from the germline V gene. V shed 4 bases and J 2 bases; nucleotides not matched to a gene: 4. CDR3 size: 15 residues. CDR3 protein: CASSSVAGPYNEQFF. Here the CDR3 DNA reads TGTGCCAGCAGCTCAGTAGCGGGGCCCTACAATGAGCAGTTCTTC.

Only a few counts were recorded for this clonotype. CDR3 region: CSVADRLNYGYTF. The CDR3 coding sequence is TGCAGCGTTGCGGACAGGCTAAACTATGGCTACACCTTC. The chain links TRBV29-1 to TRBJ1-2; 7 nucleotides line up with TRBD1. CDR1 is SQVTM, CDR2 ANQGSEA, per germline. The CDR3 has 13 amino acids. V trimming: 4 bases; J trimming: 2 bases; junction bases outside the gene matches: 4.

This clonotype has ten or more counts. V gene TRBV7-9 combines with J gene TRBJ2-3; 7 positions match TRBD2. The CDR3 runs 16 residues. Germline loops: CDR1 SEHNR, CDR2 FQNEAQ (reference sequence). The V gene end was trimmed by 0 bases and the J gene end by 2 bases; junction bases not matched to a gene: 5. This chain's CDR3 is CASSLARAGPTDTQYF. The DNA of the CDR3 is TGTGCCAGCAGCTTAGCTCGAGCGGGGCCCACAGATACGCAGTATTTT.

V usage is TRBV2 and J usage is TRBJ2-2; D unresolved. The V and J ends lost 7 bases and 8 bases respectively, with 8 bases between them. Germline loops: CDR1 SNHLY, CDR2 FYNNEI. The CDR3 extends over 11 amino acids. CDR3 DNA sequence: TGTGCCAGCACCCTGAAGGGGGAGCTGTTTTTT. This encodes CASTLKGELFF.

This clonotype occurred many times. V is TRBV6-6 and J is TRBJ1-2; 8 nucleotides agree with TRBD1. This CDR3 contains 15 residues. V shed 0 bases and J 8 bases; nucleotides not matched to a gene: 8. Per the germline V gene, CDR1 is MNHNY and CDR2 is SVGAGI (reference sequence). The CDR3 loop reads CASSYSIPGTGGYTF. The CDR3 DNA reads TGTGCCAGCAGTTACTCTATTCCCGGGACAGGAGGCTACACCTTC.

The chain is built from TRBV7-6 and TRBJ2-5; 11 bases are shared with TRBD2. Losses at the gene ends were 4 bases for V and 2 bases for J; bases not matched to a gene: 0. CDR3 length equals 14 residues. Germline CDR1 and CDR2: SGHVS and FNYEAQ. In DNA, the CDR3 is TGTGCCAGCAGCTGGACTAGCGGGCAAGAGACCCAGTACTTC. Translating gives CASSWTSGQETQYF.

The chain recombines TRBV2 with TRBJ1-6; 7 bases match TRBD1. The J segment lost 9 bases and the V segment lost 6 bases, leaving 5 bases of the junction unmatched. Germline loops: CDR1 SNHLY, CDR2 FYNNEI. The CDR3 runs to 13 residues. The CDR3 coding sequence is TGTGCCAGCAGGAGACAGGGAACTTCACCCCTCCACTTT. Translation gives CASRRQGTSPLHF.

This clonotype was observed at least ten times. V usage is TRBV7-3 and J usage is TRBJ2-5, with D possibly TRBD1 on 6 matching bases. Looked up from germline, CDR1 is SGHTA and CDR2 is FQGTGA. CDR3 size: 14 residues. V lost 5 bases to trimming and J lost 4 bases, with 14 bases between them. The CDR3 region is CASSATGTGETQYF. The CDR3 DNA sequence: TGTGCCAGCAGCGCCACAGGGACGGGAGAGACCCAGTACTTC. The full variable domain, with the rest looked up from reference TRBV7-3 and TRBJ2-5, is GAGVSQTPSNKVTEKGKYVELRCDPISGHTALYWYRQSLGQGPEFLIYFQGTGAADDSGLPNDRFFAVRPEGSVSTLKIQRTERGDSAVYLCASSATGTGETQYFGPGTRLLVL.

This clonotype was recorded many times. The chain uses TRBV7-6 and TRBJ2-1; 8 bases align to TRBD1. The junction had 4 bases not matched to a gene; V was cut back by 5 bases and J by 7 bases. The CDR3 runs to 13 residues. Germline lookup yields CDR1 SGHVS and CDR2 FNYEAQ. The CDR3 loop is CASSQGAGNEQFF. CDR3 DNA sequence: TGTGCCAGCAGCCAGGGGGCTGGGAATGAGCAGTTCTTC.

The chain's CDR3 is CAISEGNTQYF. For the CDR3, the DNA is TGTGCCATCAGTGAGGGAAACACGCAGTATTTT. This chain links TRBV10-3 with TRBJ2-3; D remains unclear. This CDR3 is 11 amino acids long. Trimming took off 2 bases at V and 9 bases at J, with 6 bases between the two ends. The germline V gene encodes CDR1 ENHRY and CDR2 SYGVKD.

This rearrangement joins TRBV10-3 to TRBJ2-2; TRBD1 aligns across 8 bases. With V trimmed by 6 bases and J by 4 bases, 4 bases remained unmatched. The CDR3 runs 14 residues. Looked up from germline, CDR1 is ENHRY and CDR2 is SYGVKD. DNA for the CDR3: TGTGCCATCAGGACAGGGGTAACCACCGGGGAGCTGTTTTTT. This gives the protein CAIRTGVTTGELFF.

The gene calls are TRBV10-2 and TRBJ2-3; D might be TRBD2 (5 bases). The germline gives CDR1 WSHSY, CDR2 SAAADI. This CDR3 has 16 amino acids. V was shortened by 3 bases and J by 5 bases, with 18 bases between the two germline ends. Written as DNA, the CDR3 is TGCGCCAGCAGTGAAGTTGGGCACCCTGGAGGAGATACGCAGTATTTT. This encodes CASSEVGHPGGDTQYF.

This clonotype occurred a few times. This chain connects TRBV29-1 to TRBJ1-2; D not certain. Germline loops: CDR1 SQVTM, CDR2 ANQGSEA. Trimming removed 5 bases at V and 3 bases at J, with 7 bases between. This CDR3 region has 11 residues. The CDR3 sequence: CSVRPDYGYTF. CDR3 DNA sequence: TGCAGCGTTCGCCCAGACTATGGCTACACCTTC.

This clonotype was recorded many times. The chain links TRBV7-2 to TRBJ2-3; 9 bases are shared with TRBD2. This CDR3 is built from 16 residues. The germline gives CDR1 SGHTA, CDR2 FQGNSA. J gave up 6 bases and V 0 bases, and 7 bases lay outside the gene matches. The CDR3 DNA follows: TGTGCCAGCAGCTTAGCGGGGAGCGGGGGGCCGGATACGCAGTATTTT. Translation: CASSLAGSGGPDTQYF. The entire variable domain, with the rest obtained from reference TRBV7-2 and TRBJ2-3, is as follows: GAGVSQSPSNKVTEKGKDVELRCDPISGHTALYWYRQSLGQGLEFLIYFQGNSAPDKSGLPSDRFSAERTGGSVSTLTIQRTQQEDSAVYLCASSLAGSGGPDTQYFGPGTRLTVL.

This chain joins TRBV9 and TRBJ1-5; TRBD1 aligns across 7 bases. CDR3 length: 17 residues. Germline CDR1 reads SGDLS; CDR2 reads YYNGEE. Trimming removed 3 bases from V and 3 bases from J; junction bases left unmatched: 12. CDR3 coding DNA: TGTGCCAGCAGCGCCTACTCACAGGGGAGGAACAATCAGCCCCAGCATTTT. This sequence encodes CASSAYSQGRNNQPQHF.

This chain connects TRBV7-6 to TRBJ2-5, with 11 bases identical to TRBD2. After removal of 4 bases from V and 4 bases from J, the junction contained 5 bases not matched to a gene. CDR3 length equals 15 residues. Germline-derived CDR1 and CDR2 are SGHVS and FNYEAQ. Here the CDR3 DNA reads TGTGCCAGCAGCTATAGCGGGGGGGCAGGAGAGACCCAGTACTTC. Translated: CASSYSGGAGETQYF.

The CDR3 here is CASSAEGTRYNSPLHF. CDR3 bases: TGTGCCAGCAGCGCCGAGGGGACACGGTATAATTCACCCCTCCACTTT. The chain combines TRBV9 with TRBJ1-6; D is possibly TRBD1 (6 bases). The V end lost 3 bases, the J end lost 4 bases, and 14 bases lay between the germline ends. Per germline, CDR1 SGDLS and CDR2 YYNGEE. This CDR3 has 16 amino acids.

This clonotype was observed a handful of times. The V gene is TRBV19, the J gene TRBJ2-7; D possibly corresponds to TRBD2 (6 bases). CDR1 is LNHDA and CDR2 is SQIVND in the germline V gene (reference sequence). This CDR3 is built from 13 residues. V shed 6 bases and J shed 0 bases, with 9 bases lying between them. CDR3 sequence: CASSGGYSYEQYF. Here the CDR3 DNA reads TGTGCCAGTAGCGGAGGGTACTCCTACGAGCAGTACTTC. The entire variable domain, with the rest obtained from reference TRBV19 and TRBJ2-7, is as follows: DGGITQSPKYLFRKEGQNVTLSCEQNLNHDAMYWYRQDPGQGLRLIYYSQIVNDFQKGDIAEGYSVSREKKESFPLTVTSAQKNPTAFYLCASSGGYSYEQYFGPGTRLTVT.

For this clonotype: At one of its ends the junction is not consistent with the germline gene, which may arise from a read error. The V call is TRBV10-3, the J call TRBJ1-2; D is ambiguous. Germline V gives CDR1 ENHRY, CDR2 SYGVKD. The CDR3 has 8 residues. Written as DNA, the CDR3 is TGTGCCAGCAGTGGCTACACCTTC. Protein product: CASSGYTF.

This chain uses TRBV10-3 with TRBJ1-3; D gene uncertain. The germline gives CDR1 ENHRY, CDR2 SYGVKD. Trimming removed 2 bases from V and 15 bases from J, with 11 bases in between. The CDR3 has 11 amino acids. The CDR3 DNA reads as TGTGCCATCAGTGAGGGGTTCGATGGATATTTT. This translates into CAISEGFDGYF.

This clonotype was picked up many times. The CDR3 spells CASSLGQGIIIEKLFF. The DNA of the CDR3 is TGTGCCAGCAGCCTCGGACAGGGAATTATAATTGAAAAACTGTTTTTT. This chain joins TRBV9 and TRBJ1-4; TRBD1 matches at 8 bases. Germline V gene data show CDR1 as SGDLS and CDR2 as YYNGEE. The CDR3 is 16 residues long. V was pared by 4 bases and J by 7 bases, with 12 bases of the junction left unmatched.